This paragraph reports one TCR beta chain. The antigen remains undetermined. This may arise from a read error, as a much more abundant clone is one base away. This sample is part of a study of identical twins' blood T cells. V lost 6 bases to trimming and J lost 12 bases, with 14 bases between them. CDR1 and CDR2 from the germline V gene are DFQATT and SNEGSKA (reference sequence). The CDR3 consists of 10 residues. MiXCR, run by TCRdb on the 5' RACE reads, gives a single entry per CDR3 protein. The sample records around 380,000 distinct CDR3 sequences, over 25% being singletons. Study results and caveats: Twins shared about as many clonotypes as their cloneset sizes predicted.

The sample was PBMCs. The chain couples TRBV20-1 to TRBJ1-1, with D uncertain. The source is a woman aged 18-49 years in good health. As DNA, the CDR3 is TGCAGTGCACGGTACGCCGCAACTTTCTTT. Protein product: CSARYAATFF.